The entry below gives a single T cell receptor beta chain sequence along with its context. No antigen is known for it. Produced via immunoSEQ multiplex PCR; TCRdb's table is partial and in-frame only. Among 100,000 or so clones listed, approximately 81% were seen once. This entry belongs to a study of cytomegalovirus exposure and HLA in healthy donors. Study findings and constraints: Researchers catalogued roughly 150 TCR beta chains as cytomegalovirus-associated.

This CDR3 has 13 amino acids. V was clipped by 5 bases and J by 6 bases; unmatched bases: 5. Germline V gene lookup returns CDR1 SGHAT and CDR2 FQNNGV. This receptor was taken from a young man in good health and CMV-seropositive. This rearrangement joins TRBV11-2 to TRBJ2-7; 9 bases are shared with TRBD1. Source material: PBMCs. CDR3 DNA: TGTGCCAGCAGCCGGGACAGGGTTAGCGAGCAGTACGTC. Translation: CASSRDRVSEQYV.